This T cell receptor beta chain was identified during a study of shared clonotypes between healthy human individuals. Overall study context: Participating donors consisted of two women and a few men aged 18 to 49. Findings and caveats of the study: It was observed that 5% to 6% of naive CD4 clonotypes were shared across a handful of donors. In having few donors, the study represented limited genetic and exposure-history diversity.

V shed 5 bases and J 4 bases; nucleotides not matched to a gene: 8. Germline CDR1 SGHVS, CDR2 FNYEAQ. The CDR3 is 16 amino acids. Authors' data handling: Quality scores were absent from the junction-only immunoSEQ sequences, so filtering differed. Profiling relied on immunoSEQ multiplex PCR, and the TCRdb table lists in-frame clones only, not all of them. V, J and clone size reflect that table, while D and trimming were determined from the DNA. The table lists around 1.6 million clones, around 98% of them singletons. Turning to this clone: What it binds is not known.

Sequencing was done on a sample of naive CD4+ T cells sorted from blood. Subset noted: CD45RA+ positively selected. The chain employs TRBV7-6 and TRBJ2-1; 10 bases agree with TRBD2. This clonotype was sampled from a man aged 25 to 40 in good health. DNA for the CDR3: TGTGCCAGCAGCCGGGAGAGGACTAGCGGATACAATGAGCAGTTCTTC. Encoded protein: CASSRERTSGYNEQFF.